This TCR beta chain comes out of a study of spatial heterogeneity in lung cancer. Study at large: Detection consistently captured more beta-chain sequences than alpha-chain sequences.

Time point indicated: sample taken at primary tumor resection. Patients with untreated early-stage non-small cell lung cancer, numbering around 72, were the donors. The study tagged each TCR cDNA molecule with a unique molecular identifier. From the 5' RACE reads, TCRdb called clonotypes with MiXCR, one entry per CDR3 protein. The sample holds some 78,000 distinct CDR3 sequences, approximately 8% seen once. Looked up from germline, CDR1 is SQVTM and CDR2 is ANQGSEA. This CDR3 has 12 residues. This clonotype was picked up many times. The starting material was PBMCs, obtained at surgery. The gene calls are TRBV29-1 and TRBJ2-3, with D perhaps TRBD1 (5 bases). The clonotype was recovered from a male donor with early-stage non-small cell lung cancer. The CDR3 loop is CSGDSSTDTQYF. DNA for the CDR3: TGCTCAGGAGACAGTTCCACAGATACGCAGTATTTT.